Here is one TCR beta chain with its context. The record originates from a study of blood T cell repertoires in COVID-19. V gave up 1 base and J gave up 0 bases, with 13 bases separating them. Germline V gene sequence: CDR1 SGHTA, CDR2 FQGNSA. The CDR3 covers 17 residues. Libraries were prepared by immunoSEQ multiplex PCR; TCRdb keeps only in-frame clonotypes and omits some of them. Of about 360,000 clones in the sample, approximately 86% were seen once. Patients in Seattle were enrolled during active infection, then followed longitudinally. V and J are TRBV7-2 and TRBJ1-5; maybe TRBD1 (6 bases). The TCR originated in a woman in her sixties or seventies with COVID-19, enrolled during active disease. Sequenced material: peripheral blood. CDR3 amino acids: CASSLVGTPYSNQPQHF. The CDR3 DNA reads TGTGCCAGCAGCTTAGTGGGGACACCGTATAGCAATCAGCCCCAGCATTTT.